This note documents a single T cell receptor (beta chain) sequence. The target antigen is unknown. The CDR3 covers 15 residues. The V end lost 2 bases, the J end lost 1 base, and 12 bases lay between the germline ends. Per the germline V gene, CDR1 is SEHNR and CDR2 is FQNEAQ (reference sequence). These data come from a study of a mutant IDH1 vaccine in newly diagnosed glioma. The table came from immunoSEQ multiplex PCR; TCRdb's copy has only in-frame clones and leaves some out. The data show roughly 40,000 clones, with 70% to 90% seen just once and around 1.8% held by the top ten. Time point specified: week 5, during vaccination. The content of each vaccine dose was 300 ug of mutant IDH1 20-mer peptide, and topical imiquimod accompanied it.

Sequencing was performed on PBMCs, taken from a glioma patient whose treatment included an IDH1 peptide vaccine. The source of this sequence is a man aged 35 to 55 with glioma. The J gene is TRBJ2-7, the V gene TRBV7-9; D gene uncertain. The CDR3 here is CASSLRRDQSYEQYF. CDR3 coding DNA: TGTGCCAGCAGCTTAAGGAGAGACCAATCCTACGAGCAGTACTTC.